These T cell receptor beta chains were read from a single sample in a study of shared clonotypes between healthy human individuals. The assay was immunoSEQ multiplex PCR, and TCRdb's table has in-frame clones only and misses some. The sample records about 1.5 million clones, around 98% being singletons. Sequencing was performed on naive CD4+ T cells sorted from blood. The receptor source for this set is a man aged 30 to 39 in good health. The CDR3 runs from the conserved cysteine through the conserved F or W. A D gene is named only where the DNA matches it firmly. Size is stated for part of the rows, as once, few or many counts, or as a class when the clone is expanded.

size	V	D	J	CDR3	DNA
once	TRBV9	.	TRBJ2-7	CASSVGTTTTYEQYF	TGTGCCAGCAGCGTAGGGACTACCACCACCTACGAGCAGTACTTC
.	TRBV5-6	TRBD1	TRBJ2-3	CASSLLGTGVTDTQYF	TGTGCCAGCAGCTTGTTGGGGACAGGGGTCACAGATACGCAGTATTTT
.	TRBV29-1	TRBD1	TRBJ2-7	CSVRDRLSYEQYF	TGCAGCGTTAGGGACAGGCTATCCTACGAGCAGTACTTC
.	TRBV1	.	TRBJ1-1	CTSINRLCSNVNTEAFF	TGCACCAGCATAAACAGGCTTTGTTCGAATGTGAACACTGAAGCTTTCTTT
.	TRBV5-5	.	TRBJ1-5	CASSSGVSNQPQHF	TGTGCCAGCAGCTCAGGGGTTTCCAATCAGCCCCAGCATTTT
.	TRBV28	TRBD2	TRBJ2-7	CASSQWDISSGRAHEQYF	TGTGCCAGCAGTCAGTGGGACATTTCCAGCGGGAGGGCCCACGAGCAGTACTTC
.	TRBV5-4	.	TRBJ2-1	CASSLVGPAEQFF	TGTGCCAGCAGCTTGGTTGGACCGGCAGAGCAGTTCTTC
.	TRBV9	.	TRBJ2-7	CASSVGSGPSYEQYF	TGTGCCAGCAGCGTAGGTTCAGGACCTTCCTACGAGCAGTACTTC
.	TRBV28	TRBD2	TRBJ2-7	CASRPRGAGGYEQYF	TGTGCCAGCAGACCCCGAGGAGCGGGAGGCTACGAGCAGTACTTC
.	TRBV30	.	TRBJ1-3	CAWSVRGVVGNTIYF	TGTGCCTGGAGTGTACGAGGTGTCGTGGGAAACACCATATATTTT
once	TRBV2	TRBD2	TRBJ2-7	CASSERTSGSPQYEQYF	TGTGCCAGCAGTGAGAGGACTAGCGGGAGCCCTCAGTACGAGCAGTACTTC
.	TRBV4-3	.	TRBJ1-1	CASSQDRIFPEAFF	TGCGCCAGCAGCCAAGACCGGATTTTTCCTGAAGCTTTCTTT